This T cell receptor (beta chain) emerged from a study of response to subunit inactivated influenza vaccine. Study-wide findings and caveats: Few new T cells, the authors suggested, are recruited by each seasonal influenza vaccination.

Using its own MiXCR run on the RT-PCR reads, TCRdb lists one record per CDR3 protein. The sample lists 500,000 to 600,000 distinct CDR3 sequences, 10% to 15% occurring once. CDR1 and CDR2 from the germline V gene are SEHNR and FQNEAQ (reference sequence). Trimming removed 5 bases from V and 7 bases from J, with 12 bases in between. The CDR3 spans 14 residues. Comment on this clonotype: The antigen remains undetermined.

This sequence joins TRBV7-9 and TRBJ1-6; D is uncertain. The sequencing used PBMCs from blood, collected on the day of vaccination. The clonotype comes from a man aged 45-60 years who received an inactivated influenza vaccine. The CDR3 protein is CASSQDGFNSPLHF. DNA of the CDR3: TGTGCCAGCAGCCAGGACGGATTCAATTCACCCCTCCACTTT.